These T cell receptor beta chains were read from a single sample in a study of regulatory T cells in long-lasting Graves disease. MiXCR, applied by TCRdb to the multiplex PCR reads, yields one record per CDR3 protein. The top ten clones hold 7.8% of a sample with some 440,000 distinct CDR3 sequences, less than 25% of them seen once. The material was peripheral blood mononuclear cells (PBMCs), obtained when the disease was refractory, from a patient treated with antithyroid drugs. All receptors derive from a female donor with Graves disease. CDR3s leave out the opening cysteine and the closing phenylalanine or tryptophan. The order of the fields is V gene, CDR3 protein.

v_call: TRBV10-3
cdr3_aa: AISEGIAGGTDTQY

v_call: TRBV20-1
cdr3_aa: SARNPGGASLEQY

v_call: TRBV28
cdr3_aa: ASSWYGTGGNEQF

v_call: TRBV5-1
cdr3_aa: ASSTGTVDYGYT

v_call: TRBV30
cdr3_aa: AWNPRTGSYEQY

v_call: TRBV11-3
cdr3_aa: ASSSSGGYEQY

v_call: TRBV9
cdr3_aa: ASSVFGGVHNEQF

v_call: TRBV6-2/TRBV6-3
cdr3_aa: ASSLPPGTRNTEAF

v_call: TRBV10-3
cdr3_aa: AINMRSSGANVLT

v_call: TRBV5-1
cdr3_aa: ASSPGQTSYEQY

v_call: TRBV10-3
cdr3_aa: ATWDSRTQY

v_call: TRBV20-1
cdr3_aa: SASGTVQYQETQY

v_call: TRBV12-3/TRBV12-4
cdr3_aa: ASTPFRGGEEKLF

v_call: TRBV12-3/TRBV12-4
cdr3_aa: ASRSRGGVF

v_call: TRBV6-1
cdr3_aa: ASDLGGGGYQETQY

v_call: TRBV11-1
cdr3_aa: ASSQRTSGMGDTQY

v_call: TRBV7-2
cdr3_aa: ATLPTARPGGYT

v_call: TRBV30
cdr3_aa: AWSVSTGASEAF

v_call: TRBV20-1
cdr3_aa: SAREGGSGLTDTQY

v_call: TRBV6-1
cdr3_aa: ASRLGQTGTNEKLF

v_call: TRBV20-1
cdr3_aa: SARTGQDDSRGYT

v_call: TRBV5-1
cdr3_aa: ASSLGRDRGSRKPYEQY

v_call: TRBV5-5
cdr3_aa: ASSRNTRDGQY

v_call: TRBV7-2
cdr3_aa: ASSLGSGQRTLH

v_call: TRBV7-9
cdr3_aa: AIRPAAGGEQF

v_call: TRBV28
cdr3_aa: ASSPRGAGSNQPQH

v_call: TRBV6-5
cdr3_aa: ASSSEGGGTEAF